Here is one TCR beta chain with its context. TCRdb called the PCR reads again in MiXCR, with one record for every CDR3 protein. The sample lists approximately 11,000 distinct CDR3 sequences, over 35% occurring once. This entry belongs to a study of immune characterization of retroperitoneal liposarcoma. Trimming pared 5 bases from V and 3 bases from J, leaving 22 bases between. The CDR3 runs to 18 residues. Germline CDR1 MNHEY, CDR2 SVGAGI. The chain couples TRBV6-5 to TRBJ2-2, with a weak D call TRBD2 (6 bases). The sequenced sample was tumor tissue. This TCR was sampled from a male donor with retroperitoneal liposarcoma. CDR3 sequence reads: CASSAGTFDYGYTGELFF. In DNA, the CDR3 is TGTGCCAGCAGTGCCGGGACTTTCGACTATGGCTACACCGGGGAGCTGTTTTTT.